These T cell receptor beta chains were read from a single sample in a study of PD-L1 blockade in urothelial cancer. Profiling relied on immunoSEQ multiplex PCR, and the TCRdb table lists in-frame clones only, not all of them. This sample yields approximately 94,000 clones, of which roughly 87% are seen a single time; 2% belongs to the top ten. This material consisted of PBMCs, taken around atezolizumab (anti-PD-L1) treatment. These receptors were taken from a man aged 55 to 69 with urothelial cancer. CDR3s include the opening cysteine and the closing phenylalanine or tryptophan. Fields, in order: J gene, V gene, clone size, D gene, CDR3 DNA, CDR3 protein. D genes are given only for firm matches. Expanded clones get a size class; other rows say once, few or many, or leave the size out.

j_call: TRBJ2-1
v_call: TRBV6-5
clone_size: -
d_call: -
cdr3_nt: TGTGCCAGCAGGGCGACAGGAAACAATGAGCAGTTCTTC
cdr3_aa: CASRATGNNEQFF

j_call: TRBJ1-3
v_call: TRBV28
clone_size: -
d_call: -
cdr3_nt: TGTGCCAGCTGGGCGATCGGAAACACCATATATTTT
cdr3_aa: CASWAIGNTIYF

j_call: TRBJ1-3
v_call: TRBV7-8
clone_size: few
d_call: TRBD1
cdr3_nt: TGTGCCAGCAGCTTATATAGACCGGGACAGGGAAACACCATATATTTT
cdr3_aa: CASSLYRPGQGNTIYF

j_call: TRBJ2-1
v_call: TRBV6-5
clone_size: -
d_call: TRBD1
cdr3_nt: TGTGCCAGCAGCCCTGGACAGGGGGCCCTCAATGAGCAGTTCTTC
cdr3_aa: CASSPGQGALNEQFF

j_call: TRBJ2-7
v_call: TRBV19
clone_size: -
d_call: TRBD1
cdr3_nt: TGTGCCAGTACAATTACGGACAGGGACTACGAGCAGTACTTC
cdr3_aa: CASTITDRDYEQYF

j_call: TRBJ1-1
v_call: TRBV6-1
clone_size: -
d_call: TRBD1
cdr3_nt: TGTGCCAGCAGTGGGCATGGACAGGGATCCGAAGCTTTCTTT
cdr3_aa: CASSGHGQGSEAFF

j_call: TRBJ2-1
v_call: TRBV19
clone_size: -
d_call: TRBD1
cdr3_nt: TGTGCCAGTACGGCTTCGACAGGGGGCTTTGAGCAGTTCTTC
cdr3_aa: CASTASTGGFEQFF

j_call: TRBJ2-1
v_call: TRBV27
clone_size: once
d_call: TRBD2
cdr3_nt: TGTGCCACCCGACTAGCGGGAAACTACAATGAGCAGTTCTTC
cdr3_aa: CATRLAGNYNEQFF

j_call: TRBJ2-7
v_call: TRBV28
clone_size: -
d_call: TRBD1
cdr3_nt: TGTGCCAGCAGTTTATCCGGGACAGGGGGCTACGAGCAGTACTTC
cdr3_aa: CASSLSGTGGYEQYF

j_call: TRBJ2-7
v_call: TRBV6-5
clone_size: once
d_call: TRBD1
cdr3_nt: TGTGCCAGCAATTCAGGGGGCGAACAGTACGAGCAGTACTTC
cdr3_aa: CASNSGGEQYEQYF

j_call: TRBJ2-3
v_call: TRBV6-5
clone_size: -
d_call: TRBD2
cdr3_nt: TGTGCCAGCAGTTACTCGGGACTAGCGTATGGAGATACGCAGTATTTT
cdr3_aa: CASSYSGLAYGDTQYF

j_call: TRBJ1-2
v_call: TRBV27
clone_size: -
d_call: -
cdr3_nt: TGTGCCAGCAGTTCCCATTCCAGGGTCGAGTATGGCTACACCTTC
cdr3_aa: CASSSHSRVEYGYTF

j_call: TRBJ1-1
v_call: TRBV18
clone_size: -
d_call: -
cdr3_nt: TGTGCCAGCTCACCACAAGGAGGATTGAACACTGAAGCTTTCTTT
cdr3_aa: CASSPQGGLNTEAFF

j_call: TRBJ2-7
v_call: TRBV5-1
clone_size: -
d_call: -
cdr3_nt: TGCGCCAGCAGCTTGGGACAGCATGAGCAGTACTTC
cdr3_aa: CASSLGQHEQYF

j_call: TRBJ2-3
v_call: TRBV5-4
clone_size: -
d_call: TRBD1
cdr3_nt: TGTGCCAGCAGCGTTACAGGGGGCCCAGGAGATACGCAGTATTTT
cdr3_aa: CASSVTGGPGDTQYF

j_call: TRBJ2-7
v_call: TRBV6-5
clone_size: -
d_call: -
cdr3_nt: TGTGCCAGCAGTTACTCGCGGGTCTCCTACGAGCAGTACTTC
cdr3_aa: CASSYSRVSYEQYF

j_call: TRBJ2-1
v_call: TRBV5-1
clone_size: -
d_call: -
cdr3_nt: TGCGCCAGCAGCCGGGGGAGCTCCTACAATGAGCAGTTCTTC
cdr3_aa: CASSRGSSYNEQFF

j_call: TRBJ2-7
v_call: TRBV7-2
clone_size: -
d_call: TRBD1
cdr3_nt: TGTGCCAGCAGCCCGTCCAACAGGGGAACCTACGAGCAGTACTTC
cdr3_aa: CASSPSNRGTYEQYF

j_call: TRBJ2-7
v_call: TRBV10-1
clone_size: -
d_call: -
cdr3_nt: TGCGCCAGCAGTGAGTTCGGGACACTAAGATACGAGCAGTACTTC
cdr3_aa: CASSEFGTLRYEQYF

j_call: TRBJ1-3
v_call: TRBV11-2
clone_size: -
d_call: TRBD1
cdr3_nt: TGTGCCAGCAGCTTACCAGGGGGCGGGTCTGGAAACACCATATATTTT
cdr3_aa: CASSLPGGGSGNTIYF

j_call: TRBJ2-5
v_call: TRBV7-2
clone_size: -
d_call: -
cdr3_nt: TGTGCCAGCAGCTCTCCCCCCGGGGCCCAGTACTTC
cdr3_aa: CASSSPPGAQYF

j_call: TRBJ1-6
v_call: TRBV9
clone_size: -
d_call: -
cdr3_nt: TGTGCCAGCATCACCGGGGTCGGGACACATATAGGTTCACCCCTCCACTTT
cdr3_aa: CASITGVGTHIGSPLHF

j_call: TRBJ1-2
v_call: TRBV2
clone_size: once
d_call: -
cdr3_nt: TGTGCCAGCAGTGGGGGGGGAGACTATGGCTACACCTTC
cdr3_aa: CASSGGGDYGYTF

j_call: TRBJ1-2
v_call: TRBV11-3
clone_size: once
d_call: -
cdr3_nt: TGTGCCAGCAGCACAGGGACACCCTCTGGCTACACCTTC
cdr3_aa: CASSTGTPSGYTF

j_call: TRBJ2-6
v_call: TRBV19
clone_size: few
d_call: -
cdr3_nt: TGTGCCAGTAGTGACCGGGTGGTTGAGGCTGGGGCCAACGTCCTGACTTTC
cdr3_aa: CASSDRVVEAGANVLTF

j_call: TRBJ2-3
v_call: TRBV6-1
clone_size: once
d_call: TRBD1
cdr3_nt: TGTGCCAGCAGTGACTACCGGGACAGGTATATAGATACGCAGTATTTT
cdr3_aa: CASSDYRDRYIDTQYF

j_call: TRBJ1-6
v_call: TRBV19
clone_size: -
d_call: -
cdr3_nt: TGTGCCAGTAGTTCAGAGAGGCGAACATCTTCACCCCTCCACTTT
cdr3_aa: CASSSERRTSSPLHF

j_call: TRBJ1-1
v_call: TRBV5-1
clone_size: -
d_call: -
cdr3_nt: TGCGCCAGCAGCACCACACCAATGAACACTGAAGCTTTCTTT
cdr3_aa: CASSTTPMNTEAFF

j_call: TRBJ1-2
v_call: TRBV2
clone_size: many
d_call: TRBD1
cdr3_nt: TGTGCCAGCAGCCCGAGGGACAGCTATGGCTACACCTTC
cdr3_aa: CASSPRDSYGYTF

j_call: TRBJ1-2
v_call: TRBV27
clone_size: -
d_call: -
cdr3_nt: TGTGCCAGCAGTACCGGACAGCACTATGGCTACACCTTC
cdr3_aa: CASSTGQHYGYTF

j_call: TRBJ2-5
v_call: TRBV2
clone_size: -
d_call: -
cdr3_nt: TGTGCCAGCACAAAGCAATCAGGGGCAGAGACCCAGTACTTC
cdr3_aa: CASTKQSGAETQYF

j_call: TRBJ2-5
v_call: TRBV5-1
clone_size: -
d_call: -
cdr3_nt: TGCGCCAGCAGCGGGGCCGCGGGGGAGACCCAGTACTTC
cdr3_aa: CASSGAAGETQYF